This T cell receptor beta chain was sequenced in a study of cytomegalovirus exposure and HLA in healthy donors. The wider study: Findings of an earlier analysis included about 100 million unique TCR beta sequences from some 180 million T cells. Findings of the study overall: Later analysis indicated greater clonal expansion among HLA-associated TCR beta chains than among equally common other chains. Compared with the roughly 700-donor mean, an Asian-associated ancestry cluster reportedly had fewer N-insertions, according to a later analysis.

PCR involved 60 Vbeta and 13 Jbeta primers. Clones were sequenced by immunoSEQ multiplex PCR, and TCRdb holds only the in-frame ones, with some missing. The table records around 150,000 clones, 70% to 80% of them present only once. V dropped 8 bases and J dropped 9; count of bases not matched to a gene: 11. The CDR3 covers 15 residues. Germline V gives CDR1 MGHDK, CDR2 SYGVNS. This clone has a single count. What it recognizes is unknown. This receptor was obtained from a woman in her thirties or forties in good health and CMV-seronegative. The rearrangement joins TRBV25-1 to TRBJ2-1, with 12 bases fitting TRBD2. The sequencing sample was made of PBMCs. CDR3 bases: TGTGCCAGCGGCGGTCTAGCGGGAGGGCCCGGTGAGCAGTTCTTC. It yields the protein CASGGLAGGPGEQFF. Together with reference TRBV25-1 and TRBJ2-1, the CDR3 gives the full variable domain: EADIYQTPRYLVIGTGKKITLECSQTMGHDKMYWYQQDPGMELHLIHYSYGVNSTEKGDLSSESTVSRIRTEHFPLTLESARPSHTSQYLCASGGLAGGPGEQFFGPGTRLTVL.